The 5 T cell receptor beta chains below all came from one sample that was sequenced in a study of cytomegalovirus exposure and HLA in healthy donors. The PCR contained 60 Vbeta and 13 Jbeta primers. The method was immunoSEQ multiplex PCR; TCRdb's version includes in-frame clones alone and lacks a portion of them. The table records 95,000 or so clones, over 70% of them present only once. The sample was PBMCs. The receptor set was obtained from a woman in her thirties or forties in good health and CMV-seronegative.

A single count supports this clone. The V call is TRBV7-6, the J call TRBJ2-1, with D hard to call. The V end was cut by 5 bases, the J end by 9 bases, with 11 bases between. Germline V CDR1 and CDR2: SGHVS, FNYEAQ. The CDR3 length is 12 residues. The CDR3 reads CASSHQEAEQFF. The CDR3 DNA sequence: TGTGCCAGCAGCCATCAAGAGGCTGAGCAGTTCTTC.

This clone was found once. This chain connects TRBV6-5 to TRBJ1-4, with 7 positions matching TRBD1. CDR3 length: 15 amino acids. Germline V gene data show CDR1 as MNHEY and CDR2 as SVGAGI. V lost 5 bases, J lost 3 bases, and 6 bases stayed unmatched. The CDR3 reads CASSNGGQPNEKLFF. DNA for the CDR3: TGTGCCAGCAGTAACGGGGGACAGCCTAATGAAAAACTGTTTTTT.

The rearrangement links TRBV2 to TRBJ1-1, with D unclear. This CDR3 is 12 amino acids long. Trimming removed 9 bases at V and 6 bases at J, with 14 bases between. Germline CDR1 SNHLY, CDR2 FYNNEI. The CDR3 bases are TGTGCCAGGTCTACAATGGGCGCTGAAGCTTTCTTT. Translated, it gives CARSTMGAEAFF.

The V gene is TRBV10-1, the J gene TRBJ2-1; tentative D call: TRBD2 (6 bases). The CDR3 runs to 12 residues. Germline-derived CDR1 and CDR2 are WNHNN and SYGVQD (reference sequence). Trimming removed 8 bases from V and 2 bases from J, with 7 bases in between. CDR3 DNA: TGCGCCAGCGGGGGGACCTACAATGAGCAGTTCTTC. Translating gives CASGGTYNEQFF.

V gene TRBV4-1 combines with J gene TRBJ2-7, with D hard to call. The CDR3 contains 14 residues. Trimming stripped 2 bases from V and 2 bases from J, with 10 bases between. Looked up from germline, CDR1 is MGHRA and CDR2 is YSYEKL. The CDR3 nucleotides read TGCGCCAGCAGCCAAACAGTGAGTCCCTACGAGCAGTACTTC. It is translated as CASSQTVSPYEQYF.